This T cell receptor beta chain was obtained from a study of T cell repertoires in aging, cancer and after chemotherapy. Germline CDR1 and CDR2: MNHEY and SMNVEV (reference sequence). V lost 7 bases and J lost 3; bases outside the gene matches: 14. The CDR3 extends over 17 amino acids. A mixed TRB-A/B primer pool amplified rearranged TRB by multiplex touch-down PCR. MiXCR, run by TCRdb on the multiplex PCR reads, gives a single entry per CDR3 protein. The sample records a few thousand distinct CDR3 sequences, roughly 25% being singletons. The template was genomic DNA from peripheral blood, not RNA. By share, this clonotype counts as medium-sized.

Sample: blood. The genes are TRBV27 and TRBJ2-1, with 8 bases aligning to TRBD2. This TCR derives from a human donor in good health. The donor label of this sample is uncertain. The CDR3 protein is CASKRYQTGGDYNEQFF. For the CDR3, the DNA is TGTGCCAGCAAACGTTACCAAACGGGAGGGGACTACAATGAGCAGTTCTTC.